Shown below are 8 T cell receptor beta chains from a single sample sequenced in a study of CD4 and CD8 cells across lung adenocarcinoma regions. TCRdb reprocessed the PCR reads with MiXCR, giving one entry per CDR3 protein. The repertoire holds around 23,000 distinct CDR3 sequences, around 56% seen once, with approximately 46% in the top ten. Input material: CD8+ T cells from the center of a lung tumor. These TCRs come from a male donor with lung adenocarcinoma. The CD4 and CD8 labels of this study may be unreliable.

This chain joins TRBV6-1 and TRBJ2-1; 7 bases line up with TRBD2. The DNA end lines up better with TRBJ2-7; the J call may be wrong. CDR1 MNHNS and CDR2 SASEGT come from the germline V gene. This CDR3 region has 15 residues. In nucleotides, the CDR3 is TGTGCCAGCAGACTACGGGACTACCCCCTTCACGAGCAGTACTTC. As protein: CASRLRDYPLHEQYF.

Notes on this clonotype: One end of the junction does not line up with germline, which may come from a read error. The chain recombines TRBV27 with TRBJ2-4, with D possibly being TRBD2 (5 bases). Germline CDR1 MNHEY, CDR2 SMNVEV (reference sequence). The CDR3 spans 14 residues. The CDR3 region has the DNA TGTGCCAGCAGGCGGCTAGCAGGCAAAGACATGCAGTACTTC. Translating gives CASRRLAGKDMQYF.

V is TRBV12-3 or TRBV12-4 and J is TRBJ2-5, with D possibly being TRBD1 (6 bases). V shed 4 bases and J shed 11 bases, with 23 bases lying between them. This CDR3 has 15 residues. The CDR3 loop is CASSYDGTSYNEQYF. DNA for the CDR3: TGTGCCAGCAGTTACGACGGGACATCCTACAATGAGCAGTACTTC.

This clonotype was counted many times. The genes are TRBV6-5 and TRBJ2-1; 8 bases agree with TRBD1. The J call is uncertain, as TRBJ2-7 better fits the DNA end. Germline CDR1 MNHEY, CDR2 SVGAGI. CDR3 length: 16 residues. The CDR3 nucleotides read TGTGCCAGCAGTTACGGGGCGGACAGGGCGAATTACGAGCAGTACTTC. Translation: CASSYGADRANYEQYF.

In the case of this clonotype: Relative to the germline gene, one junction end is altered; a read error may explain this. CDR3: CASRLGGVDTETQYF. CDR3 bases: TGTGCCAGCAGGCTCGGGGGAGTGGACACAGAGACCCAGTACTTT. The chain uses TRBV27 and TRBJ2-5, with D possibly being TRBD2 (6 bases). CDR3 length equals 15 residues. Germline lookup yields CDR1 MNHEY and CDR2 SMNVEV (reference sequence).

Concerning this clonotype: Its ends do not fully match the called genes, so a read error is possible. The chain employs TRBV10-3 and TRBJ2-5; D may match TRBD1 or TRBD2 (5 bases each). The CDR3 extends over 14 amino acids. Germline loops: CDR1 ENHRY, CDR2 SYGVKD. The CDR3 DNA reads TGTGCGGGCTCAGGGAGCAGAGACCCAGAGACCCAGTACTTT. It codes for CAGSGSRDPETQYF.

The chain combines TRBV7-6 with TRBJ2-3; 8 nucleotides line up with TRBD2. CDR3 length: 16 amino acids. The germline CDR1 and CDR2 sequences are SGHVS and FNYEAQ. Trimming removed 5 bases from V and 7 bases from J; junction bases left unmatched: 14. The CDR3 DNA is TGTGCCAGCAGCCAAAATCCGGGGGCGGGAGGACATACGCAGTATTTT. This translates into CASSQNPGAGGHTQYF.

As to this clonotype: One junction end disagrees with the germline gene, perhaps due to a read error. The J gene is TRBJ2-3, the V gene TRBV27; D assignment may be TRBD1 or TRBD2 (6 bases each). Germline-derived CDR1 and CDR2 are MNHEY and SMNVEV (reference sequence). The CDR3 has 15 residues. CDR3 DNA: TGTGCCAGCAGGGGGGGCCGGGGAGCCACAGATACGCAGTACTTT. Translation gives CASRGGRGATDTQYF.